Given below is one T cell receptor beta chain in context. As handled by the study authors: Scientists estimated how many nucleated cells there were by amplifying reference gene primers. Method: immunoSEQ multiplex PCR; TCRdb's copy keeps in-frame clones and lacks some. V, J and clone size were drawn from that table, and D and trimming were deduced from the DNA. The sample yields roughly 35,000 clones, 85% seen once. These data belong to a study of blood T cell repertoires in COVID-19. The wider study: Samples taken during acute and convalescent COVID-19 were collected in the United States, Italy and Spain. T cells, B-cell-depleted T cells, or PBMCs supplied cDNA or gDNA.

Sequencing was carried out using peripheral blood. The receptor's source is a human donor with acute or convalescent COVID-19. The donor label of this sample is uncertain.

CDR3 protein: CAWGPYYEQYF. CDR3 nucleotides: TGTGCCTGGGGGCCCTATTACGAGCAGTACTTC. The chain is built from TRBV30 and TRBJ2-7; D uncertain. CDR1 and CDR2 from the germline V gene are GTSNPN and SVGIG (reference sequence). V dropped 5 bases and J dropped 4 bases, with 9 bases sitting between them. This CDR3 is 11 amino acids long. Full variable domain (remainder filled in from reference TRBV30 and TRBJ2-7): SQTIHQWPATLVQPVGSPLSLECTVEGTSNPNLYWYRQAAGRGLQLLFYSVGIGQISSEVPQNLSASRPQDRQFILSSKKLLLSDSGFYLCAWGPYYEQYFGPGTRLTVT.